This T cell receptor beta chain was profiled in a study of control samples from healthy donors and cancer patients (dated by TCRdb to 2018 to 2020). For this clone: The target of this receptor is not known. Base quality data are lacking; no much larger clone is found one base away.

Libraries were made using the immunoSEQ multiplex PCR assay. TCRdb obtained this table from immuneACCESS and retained in-frame rearrangements with V and J assigned. These tables miss some clones; where compared with another copy, unresolved V genes account for less than half of the shortfall, and the remainder is unexplained. For this sample there are about 120,000 clones; around 96% appear just once. The ten largest clonotypes hold 3.6% of the sample. CDR3 length: 13 amino acids, cysteine to phenylalanine. Solely the CDR3 DNA is kept, with 39 bases framed from the first base. CDR1 and CDR2 (MNHEY, SMNVEV) derive from the germline V gene (reference sequence). V loses 2 bases, J loses 6 bases, and the germline ends lie 7 bases apart.

The sample consisted of blood. This sequence uses TRBV27 and TRBJ2-2, with the identity of the D gene unclear. The TCR comes from a man aged 25 to 40 in good health. The sequenced DNA is TGTGCCAGCAGTTTACGGTTCTCCGGGGAGCTGTTTTTT. Protein translation: CASSLRFSGELFF.